Included here is one T cell receptor (beta chain) sequence, with context. The sample comes from a study of T-cell memory formation after mild COVID-19. TCRdb re-called the 5' RACE reads through MiXCR, storing one row per CDR3 protein. The sample consists of about 60,000 distinct CDR3 sequences, more than 10% of them appearing once. The origin of this receptor is a man aged 18 to 29 who had mild COVID-19 (a few samples of this study predate the infection). Cell type and time point are not known. The sequencing input was PBMCs or a T cell subset sorted from them (not recorded which).

The DNA for the CDR3 is TGCGCCAGCAGCTTGGAGGGACAGTGGACAGATGAAGCTTTCTTT. Translating gives CASSLEGQWTDEAFF. The chain combines TRBV5-1 with TRBJ1-1; TRBD1 matches 7 bases. Losses at the gene ends were 0 bases for V and 7 bases for J; bases not matched to a gene: 9. Germline CDR1 SGHRS, CDR2 YFSETQ. The CDR3 has 15 residues.